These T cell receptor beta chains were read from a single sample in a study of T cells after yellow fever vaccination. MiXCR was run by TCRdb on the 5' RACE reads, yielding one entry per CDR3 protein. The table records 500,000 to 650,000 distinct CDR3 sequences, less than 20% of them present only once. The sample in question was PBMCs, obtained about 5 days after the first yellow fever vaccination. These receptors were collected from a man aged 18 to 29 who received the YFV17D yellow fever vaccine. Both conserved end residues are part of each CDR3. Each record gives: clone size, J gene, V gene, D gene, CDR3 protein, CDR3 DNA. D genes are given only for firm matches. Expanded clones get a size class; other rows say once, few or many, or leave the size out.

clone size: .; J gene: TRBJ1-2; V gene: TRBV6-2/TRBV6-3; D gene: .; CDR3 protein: CASSYRQRQYGHTF; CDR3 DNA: TGTGCCAGCAGTTACCGACAGCGGCAATATGGCCACACCTTC
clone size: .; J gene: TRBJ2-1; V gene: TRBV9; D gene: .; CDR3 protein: CASSPQTGPNEQFF; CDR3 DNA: TGTGCCAGCAGCCCCCAGACAGGTCCCAATGAGCAGTTCTTC
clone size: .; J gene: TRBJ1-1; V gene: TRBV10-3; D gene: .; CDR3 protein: CAISEGRLNTEAFF; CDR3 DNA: TGTGCCATCAGTGAAGGTCGGCTGAACACTGAAGCTTTCTTT
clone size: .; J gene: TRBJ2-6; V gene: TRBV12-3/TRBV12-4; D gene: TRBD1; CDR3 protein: CASSAWGQTTGANVLTF; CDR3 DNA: TGTGCCAGCAGTGCCTGGGGACAGACCACTGGGGCCAACGTCCTGACTTTC
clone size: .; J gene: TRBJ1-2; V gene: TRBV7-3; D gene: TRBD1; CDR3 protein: CASSLQGAPVYGYTF; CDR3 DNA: TGTGCCAGCAGCTTGCAGGGGGCGCCAGTCTATGGCTACACCTTC
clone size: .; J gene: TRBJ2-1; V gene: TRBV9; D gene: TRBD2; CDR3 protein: CASSVVMGLGAGEQFF; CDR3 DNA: TGTGCCAGCAGCGTAGTTATGGGACTAGGGGCCGGAGAGCAGTTCTTC
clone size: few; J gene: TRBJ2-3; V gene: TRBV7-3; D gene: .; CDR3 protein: CASSVPGEAQYF; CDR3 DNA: TGTGCCAGCAGCGTACCCGGGGAGGCGCAGTATTTT
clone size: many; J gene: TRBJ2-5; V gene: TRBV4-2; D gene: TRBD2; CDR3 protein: CASSQDPSSGGPTPRETQYF; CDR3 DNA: TGTGCCAGCAGCCAAGATCCGTCCAGCGGGGGACCCACCCCGCGAGAGACCCAGTACTTC
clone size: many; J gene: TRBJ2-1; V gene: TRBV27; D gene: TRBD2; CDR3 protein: CASSLVAGGYNEQFF; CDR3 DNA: TGTGCCAGCAGTTTAGTTGCGGGGGGCTACAATGAGCAGTTCTTC
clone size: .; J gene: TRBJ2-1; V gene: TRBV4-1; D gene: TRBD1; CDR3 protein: CASSQPAGTADYNEQFF; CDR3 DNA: TGCGCCAGCAGCCAGCCCGCCGGGACAGCGGATTACAATGAGCAGTTCTTC
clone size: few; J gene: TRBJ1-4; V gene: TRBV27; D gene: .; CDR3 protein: CASSRSGEGYEKLFF; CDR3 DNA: TGTGCCAGCAGTCGCTCAGGGGAAGGGTACGAAAAACTGTTTTTT
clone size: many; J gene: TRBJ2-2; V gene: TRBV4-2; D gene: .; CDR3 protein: CASSQASRNTGELFF; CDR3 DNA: TGTGCCAGCAGCCAAGCATCCCGAAACACCGGGGAGCTGTTTTTT
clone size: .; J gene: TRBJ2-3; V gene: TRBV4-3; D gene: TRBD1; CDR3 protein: CASSQQTGGFDTQYF; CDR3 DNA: TGCGCCAGCAGCCAGCAGACAGGGGGATTTGATACGCAGTATTTT
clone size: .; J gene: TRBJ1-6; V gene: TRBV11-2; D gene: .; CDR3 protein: CASSLRLLNSHYNSPLHF; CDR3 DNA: TGTGCCAGCAGCTTAAGGCTGCTGAATTCCCACTATAATTCACCCCTCCACTTT
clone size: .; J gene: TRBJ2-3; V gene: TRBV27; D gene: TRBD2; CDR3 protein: CASNRLAGDGDTQYF; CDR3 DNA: TGTGCCAGCAACCGACTAGCGGGGGATGGAGATACGCAGTATTTT
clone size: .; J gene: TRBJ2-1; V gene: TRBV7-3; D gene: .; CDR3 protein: CASSSGSGLAYNEQFF; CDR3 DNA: TGTGCCAGCAGCTCGGGTTCCGGTCTCGCCTACAATGAGCAGTTCTTC
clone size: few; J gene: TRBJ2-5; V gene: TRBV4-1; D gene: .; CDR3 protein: CASTVGGPETQYF; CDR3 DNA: TGCGCCAGCACGGTAGGGGGGCCCGAGACCCAGTACTTC
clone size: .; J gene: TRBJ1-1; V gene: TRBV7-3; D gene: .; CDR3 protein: CASSLNHNTEAFF; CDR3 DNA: TGTGCCAGCAGCTTAAACCATAACACTGAAGCTTTCTTT
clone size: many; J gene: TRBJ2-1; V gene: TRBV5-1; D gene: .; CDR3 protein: CASSLEPRYNEQFF; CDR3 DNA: TGCGCCAGCAGCTTGGAACCTAGGTACAATGAGCAGTTCTTC
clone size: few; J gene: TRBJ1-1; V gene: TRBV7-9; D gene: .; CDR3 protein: CASSFKGAPTEAFF; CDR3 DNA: TGTGCCAGCAGCTTTAAAGGGGCGCCCACTGAAGCTTTCTTT
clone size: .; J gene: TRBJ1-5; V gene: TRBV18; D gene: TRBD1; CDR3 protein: CASSLSRQGSGQPQHF; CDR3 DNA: TGTGCCAGCTCACTCTCCCGACAGGGTTCTGGACAGCCCCAGCATTTT
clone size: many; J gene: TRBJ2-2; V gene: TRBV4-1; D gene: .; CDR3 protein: CASSYRVNTGELFF; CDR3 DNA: TGCGCCAGCAGCTACAGGGTGAACACCGGGGAGCTGTTTTTT
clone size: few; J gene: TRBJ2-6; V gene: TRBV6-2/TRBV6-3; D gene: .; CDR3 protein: CASSGGGYSGANVLTF; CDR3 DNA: TGTGCCAGCAGTGGGGGCGGATACTCTGGGGCCAACGTCCTGACTTTC
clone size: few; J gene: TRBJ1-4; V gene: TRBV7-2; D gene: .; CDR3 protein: CASSLFGGVGEKLFF; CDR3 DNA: TGTGCCAGCAGCTTATTTGGGGGCGTAGGTGAAAAACTGTTTTTT
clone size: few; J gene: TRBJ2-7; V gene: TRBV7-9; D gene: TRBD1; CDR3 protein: CASSRGQGLSYEQYF; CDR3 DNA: TGTGCCAGCAGCAGAGGACAGGGGCTCTCCTACGAGCAGTACTTC
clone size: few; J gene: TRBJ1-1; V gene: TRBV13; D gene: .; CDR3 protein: CASSPGGFLNTEAFF; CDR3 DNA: TGTGCCAGCAGCCCTGGGGGTTTCTTGAACACTGAAGCTTTCTTT
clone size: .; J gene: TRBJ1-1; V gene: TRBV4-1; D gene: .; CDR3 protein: CASSQDWGGLNTEAFF; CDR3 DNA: TGCGCCAGCAGCCAAGATTGGGGGGGCTTGAACACTGAAGCTTTCTTT
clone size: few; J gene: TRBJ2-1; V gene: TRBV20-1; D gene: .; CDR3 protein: CSASHANYNEQFF; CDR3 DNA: TGCAGTGCTAGTCACGCGAACTACAATGAGCAGTTCTTC
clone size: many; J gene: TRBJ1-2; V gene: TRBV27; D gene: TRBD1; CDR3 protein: CASSTLRGDGYTF; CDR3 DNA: TGTGCCAGCAGTACGCTCAGGGGGGACGGCTACACCTTC
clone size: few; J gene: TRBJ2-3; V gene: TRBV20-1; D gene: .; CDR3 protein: CSVRGRGEIDTQYF; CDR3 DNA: TGCAGTGTGAGGGGAAGGGGGGAGATAGATACGCAGTATTTT
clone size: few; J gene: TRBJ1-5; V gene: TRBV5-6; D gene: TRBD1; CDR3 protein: CASSLAGSGTDSNQPQHF; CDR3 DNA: TGTGCCAGCAGCTTGGCAGGCAGTGGGACAGATAGCAATCAGCCCCAGCATTTT
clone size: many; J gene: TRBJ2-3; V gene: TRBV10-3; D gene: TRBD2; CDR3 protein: CAISEGLAGFYTQYF; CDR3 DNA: TGTGCCATCAGTGAAGGGCTAGCGGGGTTCTATACGCAGTATTTT
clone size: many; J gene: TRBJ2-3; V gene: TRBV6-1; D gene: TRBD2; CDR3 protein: CAAGDLTQYF; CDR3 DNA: TGTGCCGCGGGGGACCTTACGCAGTATTTT
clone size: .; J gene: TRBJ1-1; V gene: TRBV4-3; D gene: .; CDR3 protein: CASSQDAGTRAFF; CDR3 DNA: TGCGCCAGCAGCCAAGATGCAGGGACTCGAGCTTTCTTT
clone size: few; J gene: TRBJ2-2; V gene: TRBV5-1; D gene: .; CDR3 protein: CASRGSRGANTGELFF; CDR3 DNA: TGCGCCAGCAGGGGGAGCAGGGGCGCGAACACCGGGGAGCTGTTTTTT
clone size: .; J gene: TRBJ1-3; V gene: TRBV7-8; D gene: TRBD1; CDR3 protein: CASSGRDRGHGNTIYF; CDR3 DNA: TGTGCCAGCAGCGGACGGGACAGGGGGCACGGAAACACCATATATTTT
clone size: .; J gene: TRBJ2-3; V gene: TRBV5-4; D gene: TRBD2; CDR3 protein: CASSMGLAGSTDTQYF; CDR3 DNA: TGTGCCAGCAGCATGGGACTAGCGGGGAGCACAGATACGCAGTATTTT
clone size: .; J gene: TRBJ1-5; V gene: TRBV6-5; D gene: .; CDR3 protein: CASSYSNQGNQPQHF; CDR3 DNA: TGTGCCAGCAGTTACTCGAACCAGGGTAATCAGCCCCAGCATTTT
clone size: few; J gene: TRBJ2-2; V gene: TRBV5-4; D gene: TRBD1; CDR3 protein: CASSSKTGAVTGELFF; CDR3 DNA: TGTGCCAGCAGCTCCAAGACAGGGGCAGTAACCGGGGAGCTGTTTTTT
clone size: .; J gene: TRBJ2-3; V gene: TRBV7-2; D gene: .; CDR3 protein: CASSPSPSEYTDTQYF; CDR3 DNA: TGTGCCAGCAGCCCCTCGCCTAGCGAGTACACAGATACGCAGTATTTT
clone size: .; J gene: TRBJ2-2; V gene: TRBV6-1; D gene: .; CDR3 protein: CASSANRIITGELFF; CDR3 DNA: TGTGCCAGCAGTGCTAACAGGATAATCACCGGGGAGCTGTTTTTT
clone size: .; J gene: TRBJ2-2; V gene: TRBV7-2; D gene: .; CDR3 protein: CASSLAQGGATGELFF; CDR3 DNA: TGTGCCAGCAGCTTAGCACAGGGGGGGGCCACCGGGGAGCTGTTTTTT